These 8 T cell receptor beta chains share one sample of origin, sequenced in a study of identical twins. TCRdb re-analysed the 5' RACE reads in MiXCR, keeping a single row per CDR3 protein. This table holds around 570,000 distinct CDR3 sequences, nearly 10% found once. The data also belong to a second study, concerning yellow fever vaccine responses in identical twins.

The specimen sequenced was PBMCs. These receptors came from a woman under 30 in good health.

This chain joins TRBV5-1 and TRBJ2-2; 7 nucleotides line up with TRBD1. The CDR3 is 17 residues long. Looked up from germline, CDR1 is SGHRS and CDR2 is YFSETQ. V lost 2 bases and J lost 4; bases outside the gene matches: 11. CDR3 nucleotide sequence: TGCGCCAGCAGCTTCAGAGGAGTGACAGGGAGCACCGGGGAGCTGTTTTTT. Protein sequence: CASSFRGVTGSTGELFF. The whole variable domain, remainder taken from reference TRBV5-1 and TRBJ2-2, is KAGVTQTPRYLIKTRGQQVTLSCSPISGHRSVSWYQQTPGQGLQFLFEYFSETQRNKGNFPGRFSGRQFSNSRSEMNVSTLELGDSALYLCASSFRGVTGSTGELFFGEGSRLTVL.

This clonotype was counted ten times or more. The chain recombines TRBV3-1 with TRBJ2-7; 10 bases map to TRBD1. V trimming: 4 bases; J trimming: 4 bases; junction bases outside the gene matches: 4. The CDR3 spans 14 residues. The germline CDR1 and CDR2 sequences are LGHDT and YNNKEL (reference sequence). The CDR3 coding sequence is TGTGCCAGCAGCCTCAGACAGGGGGCGTACGAGCAGTACTTC. Translation: CASSLRQGAYEQYF.

CDR3: CASSPYRQGSETQYF. The CDR3, as DNA: TGTGCCAGCTCACCGTACAGACAGGGTTCGGAGACCCAGTACTTC. The chain couples TRBV18 to TRBJ2-5; 7 bases are a match to TRBD1. The V gene end was trimmed by 3 bases and the J gene end by 5 bases; junction bases not matched to a gene: 9. The CDR3 covers 15 residues. Germline V gene sequence: CDR1 KGHSH, CDR2 LQKENI.

This clonotype was seen ten or more times. The V and J genes are TRBV29-1 and TRBJ2-5, with D possibly matching TRBD1 (5 bases). The V gene lost 6 bases and the J gene lost 2 bases, with 19 bases spanning the gap. Germline V gives CDR1 SQVTM, CDR2 ANQGSEA. The CDR3 spans 15 residues. CDR3 bases: TGCAGCGTACCTACAGGCATTGGGGTACAAGAGACCCAGTACTTC. Translation: CSVPTGIGVQETQYF.

This clonotype has a count of ten or more. This chain connects TRBV6-2 or TRBV6-3 to TRBJ2-7; D possibly corresponds to TRBD1 (5 bases). Trimming removed 0 bases at V and 3 bases at J, with 12 bases between. Germline CDR1 MNHEY, CDR2 SVGEGT. The CDR3 loop spans 15 amino acids. Written as DNA, the CDR3 is TGTGCCAGCAGTTACTCCACGGCAGGGAACTACGAGCAGTACTTC. Amino acids: CASSYSTAGNYEQYF.

This clonotype came up many times. J is TRBJ2-2 and V is TRBV5-1, with D unresolved. Per germline, CDR1 SGHRS and CDR2 YFSETQ. The CDR3 loop spans 13 amino acids. V shed 1 base and J shed 6 bases, with 7 bases lying between them. The CDR3 spells CASSLMGSGELFF. The DNA of the CDR3 is TGCGCCAGCAGCTTGATGGGATCCGGGGAGCTGTTTTTT. Complete variable domain (other parts from reference TRBV5-1 and TRBJ2-2): KAGVTQTPRYLIKTRGQQVTLSCSPISGHRSVSWYQQTPGQGLQFLFEYFSETQRNKGNFPGRFSGRQFSNSRSEMNVSTLELGDSALYLCASSLMGSGELFFGEGSRLTVL.

This clonotype showed up many times. V usage is TRBV7-8 and J usage is TRBJ2-1; 8 bases match TRBD2. V gave up 1 base and J gave up 3 bases; unmatched junction bases: 8. The CDR3 is made up of 17 amino acids. Looked up from germline, CDR1 is SGHVS and CDR2 is FQNEAQ. The CDR3 spells CASSLVRGEIHYNEQFF. In nucleotides, the CDR3 is TGTGCCAGCAGCTTAGTGCGGGGGGAGATTCACTACAATGAGCAGTTCTTC.

The gene calls are TRBV6-2 or TRBV6-3 and TRBJ2-1; TRBD2 matches at 13 bases. CDR1 and CDR2 (germline): MNHEY, SVGEGT. V gave up 6 bases and J gave up 7 bases; unmatched junction bases: 6. This CDR3 contains 15 residues. In nucleotides, the CDR3 is TGTGCCAGCAGACTAGCGGGAGGGTTTCGAAATGAGCAGTTCTTC. This sequence encodes CASRLAGGFRNEQFF.